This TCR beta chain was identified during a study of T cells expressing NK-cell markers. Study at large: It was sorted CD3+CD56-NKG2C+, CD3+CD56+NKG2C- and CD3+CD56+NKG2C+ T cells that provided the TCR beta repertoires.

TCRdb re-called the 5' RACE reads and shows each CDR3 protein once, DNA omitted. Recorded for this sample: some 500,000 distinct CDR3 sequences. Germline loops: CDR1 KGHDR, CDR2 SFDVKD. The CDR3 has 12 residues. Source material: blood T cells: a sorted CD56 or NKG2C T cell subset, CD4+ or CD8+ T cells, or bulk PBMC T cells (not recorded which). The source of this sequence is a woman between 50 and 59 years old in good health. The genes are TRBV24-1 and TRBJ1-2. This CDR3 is CATSDSYKGYTF.